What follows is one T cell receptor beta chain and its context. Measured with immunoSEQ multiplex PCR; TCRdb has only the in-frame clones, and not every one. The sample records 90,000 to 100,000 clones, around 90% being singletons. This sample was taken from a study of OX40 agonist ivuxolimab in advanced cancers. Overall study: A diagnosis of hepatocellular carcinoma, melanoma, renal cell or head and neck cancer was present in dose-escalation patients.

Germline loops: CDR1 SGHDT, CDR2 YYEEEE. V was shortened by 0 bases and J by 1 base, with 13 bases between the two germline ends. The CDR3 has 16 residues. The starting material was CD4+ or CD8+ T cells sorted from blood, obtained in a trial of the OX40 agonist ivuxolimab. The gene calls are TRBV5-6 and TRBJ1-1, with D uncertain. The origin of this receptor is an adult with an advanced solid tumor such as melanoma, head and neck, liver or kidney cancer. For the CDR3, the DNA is TGTGCCAGCAGCTTGGCCAAGTTGAGGGCGAACACTGAAGCTTTCTTT. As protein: CASSLAKLRANTEAFF.